Below are 14 T cell receptor beta chains sequenced from a single sample in a study of blood T cell repertoires in COVID-19. The method was immunoSEQ multiplex PCR; TCRdb's version includes in-frame clones alone and lacks a portion of them. The repertoire holds roughly 330,000 clones, about 89% seen once, with approximately 5% in the top ten. Sequenced input: PBMCs or T cells enriched from blood (not recorded which). All receptors come from a young woman who had recovered from COVID-19.

As for this clone: At one boundary the junction diverges from the germline segment, which might be a read error. This chain links TRBV5-1 with TRBJ2-3; D possibly corresponds to TRBD2 (5 bases). The CDR3 sequence is 14 residues long. Germline values: CDR1 SGHRS, CDR2 YFSETQ. The chain's CDR3 is CASRLDFSTDTQYF. The DNA of the CDR3 is TGCGCCAGCAGGTTGGACTTCTCCACAGATACGCAGTATTTT.

This chain links TRBV7-9 with TRBJ1-2; D ambiguous. This CDR3 has 14 amino acids. Germline CDR1 is SEHNR and CDR2 is FQNEAQ (reference sequence). The V gene lost 1 base and the J gene lost 7 bases, with 13 bases spanning the gap. In nucleotides, the CDR3 is TGTGCCAGCAGCTTAGATGTGACTACGGGTGGCTACACCTTC. As protein: CASSLDVTTGGYTF.

The chain couples TRBV27 to TRBJ1-5; a possible D gene is TRBD1 (6 bases). The germline V and J ends were trimmed by 5 bases and 4 bases, with 12 bases remaining between them. The CDR3 totals 14 residues. Germline lookup yields CDR1 MNHEY and CDR2 SMNVEV (reference sequence). CDR3 sequence: CASSLGGGNQPQHF. The CDR3 DNA reads TGTGCCAGCAGTCTAGGGGGGGGGAATCAGCCCCAGCATTTT.

This chain connects TRBV19 to TRBJ2-6; 14 nucleotides line up with TRBD2. CDR1 and CDR2 from the germline V gene are LNHDA and SQIVND (reference sequence). V was pared by 3 bases and J by 0 bases, with 1 base of the junction left unmatched. The CDR3 extends over 18 amino acids. DNA for the CDR3: TGTGCCAGTAGTATGGGACTAGCGGGGGCCTCTGGGGCCAACGTCCTGACTTTC. Translating gives CASSMGLAGASGANVLTF. The full variable domain, its missing parts supplied by reference TRBV19 and TRBJ2-6, is DGGITQSPKYLFRKEGQNVTLSCEQNLNHDAMYWYRQDPGQGLRLIYYSQIVNDFQKGDIAEGYSVSREKKESFPLTVTSAQKNPTAFYLCASSMGLAGASGANVLTFGAGSRLTVL.

This clone was detected only once. The V call is TRBV15, the J call TRBJ2-7; no reliable D call. The CDR3 is 13 amino acids. Germline-derived CDR1 and CDR2 are LNHNV and YYDKDF (reference sequence). Trimming took 6 bases from V and 6 from J, leaving 15 bases between them. CDR3 in amino acids: CATRLAGSGEQYF. CDR3 nucleotide sequence: TGTGCCACCAGGTTAGCCGGCTCTGGCGAGCAGTACTTC.

The chain joins TRBV28 to TRBJ2-7; the match to TRBD1 covers 8 bases. Per the germline V gene, CDR1 is MDHEN and CDR2 is SYDVKM. Unmatched junction bases numbered 3, after V lost 2 bases and J lost 6 bases. The CDR3 consists of 13 residues. The CDR3 is CASSLGRGLEQYF. The CDR3 DNA reads TGTGCCAGCAGTTTAGGCAGGGGGCTCGAGCAGTACTTC.

CDR3: CASSQGPVGRADTQYF. The CDR3 DNA is TGCGCCAGCAGCCAAGGGCCAGTCGGGAGGGCAGATACGCAGTATTTT. The chain has TRBV5-1 and TRBJ2-3; 8 positions agree with TRBD2. Looked up from germline, CDR1 is SGHRS and CDR2 is YFSETQ. The CDR3 loop spans 16 amino acids. V gave up 4 bases and J gave up 4 bases; unmatched junction bases: 11.

The rearrangement joins TRBV7-2 to TRBJ1-5, with a weak D call TRBD1 (5 bases). This CDR3 comprises 15 residues. Germline CDR1 and CDR2: SGHTA and FQGNSA. The ends were cut back, 3 bases at V and 6 bases at J, with 15 bases in the middle. The CDR3 DNA follows: TGTGCCAGCAGCTTTAGTTCGGGGGTGGGTCAGCCCCAGCATTTT. It specifies CASSFSSGVGQPQHF.

The chain has TRBV18 and TRBJ2-7; perhaps TRBD2 as D (6 bases). The CDR3 extends over 15 amino acids. The germline V and J ends were trimmed by 0 bases and 3 bases, with 12 bases remaining between them. CDR1 is KGHSH, CDR2 LQKENI, per germline. The CDR3 reads CASSPPRAEGYEQYF. CDR3 bases: TGTGCCAGCTCACCACCGAGGGCGGAGGGCTACGAGCAGTACTTC.

The V and J genes are TRBV30 and TRBJ1-2; D is undetermined. CDR1 is GTSNPN, CDR2 SVGIG, per germline (reference sequence). The V gene lost 5 bases and the J gene lost 4 bases, with 11 bases spanning the gap. CDR3 length: 12 amino acids. The CDR3 sequence: CAWDGVRYGYTF. As DNA, the CDR3 is TGTGCCTGGGACGGAGTCCGCTATGGCTACACCTTC.

V and J are TRBV6-5 and TRBJ1-1; 9 bases are a match to TRBD1. The CDR3 extends over 14 amino acids. Germline V gene data show CDR1 as MNHEY and CDR2 as SVGAGI. Germline trimming cut 4 bases from V and 4 bases from J; bases unmatched to any gene: 4. The CDR3 loop is CASSSGTGITEAFF. CDR3 nucleotides: TGTGCCAGCAGTTCCGGGACAGGGATCACTGAAGCTTTCTTT.

The V call is TRBV7-2, the J call TRBJ2-2; TRBD2 agrees at 8 bases. CDR1 SGHTA and CDR2 FQGNSA come from the germline V gene. The J segment lost 4 bases and the V segment lost 2 bases, leaving 0 bases of the junction unmatched. The CDR3 is made up of 14 amino acids. The CDR3: CASSLRGGTGELFF. Here the CDR3 DNA reads TGTGCCAGCAGCTTACGGGGGGGCACCGGGGAGCTGTTTTTT. The full variable domain, in which reference TRBV7-2 and TRBJ2-2 provide the parts outside the CDR3, is GAGVSQSPSNKVTEKGKDVELRCDPISGHTALYWYRQSLGQGLEFLIYFQGNSAPDKSGLPSDRFSAERTGGSVSTLTIQRTQQEDSAVYLCASSLRGGTGELFFGEGSRLTVL.

The chain combines TRBV11-2 with TRBJ2-7; 8 bases line up with TRBD1. The CDR3 covers 15 residues. The germline CDR1 and CDR2 sequences are SGHAT and FQNNGV. The trim removed 4 bases at V and 5 bases at J, leaving 10 bases unmatched. The CDR3: CASSSIGQGIDEQYF. In DNA, the CDR3 is TGTGCCAGCAGCTCTATCGGACAGGGAATCGACGAGCAGTACTTC.

The chain is built from TRBV28 and TRBJ1-3; D unclear. There are 14 residues in the CDR3. CDR1 is MDHEN and CDR2 is SYDVKM in the germline V gene. Trimming removed 3 bases from V and 4 bases from J, with 10 bases in between. The CDR3 loop is CASSFSGWGNTIYF. DNA of the CDR3: TGTGCCAGCAGTTTCTCGGGTTGGGGAAACACCATATATTTT.